This section outlines one T cell receptor (beta chain) sequence together with its context. The sample originates from a study of control samples from healthy donors and cancer patients. The CDR3 has 11 amino acids. From germline, CDR1 is KGHSH and CDR2 LQKENI. The V end was cut by 6 bases, the J end by 3 bases, with 5 bases between. Profiling relied on immunoSEQ multiplex PCR, and the TCRdb table lists in-frame clones only, not all of them. The data hold some 49,000 clones, with 80% to 90% observed a single time. The sequence derives from a woman between 50 and 59 years old with lung cancer. This sequence joins TRBV18 and TRBJ2-5; D remains ambiguous. Material for sequencing was PBMCs. CDR3 region: CASSSEETQYF. DNA for the CDR3: TGTGCCAGCTCGTCCGAAGAGACCCAGTACTTC.